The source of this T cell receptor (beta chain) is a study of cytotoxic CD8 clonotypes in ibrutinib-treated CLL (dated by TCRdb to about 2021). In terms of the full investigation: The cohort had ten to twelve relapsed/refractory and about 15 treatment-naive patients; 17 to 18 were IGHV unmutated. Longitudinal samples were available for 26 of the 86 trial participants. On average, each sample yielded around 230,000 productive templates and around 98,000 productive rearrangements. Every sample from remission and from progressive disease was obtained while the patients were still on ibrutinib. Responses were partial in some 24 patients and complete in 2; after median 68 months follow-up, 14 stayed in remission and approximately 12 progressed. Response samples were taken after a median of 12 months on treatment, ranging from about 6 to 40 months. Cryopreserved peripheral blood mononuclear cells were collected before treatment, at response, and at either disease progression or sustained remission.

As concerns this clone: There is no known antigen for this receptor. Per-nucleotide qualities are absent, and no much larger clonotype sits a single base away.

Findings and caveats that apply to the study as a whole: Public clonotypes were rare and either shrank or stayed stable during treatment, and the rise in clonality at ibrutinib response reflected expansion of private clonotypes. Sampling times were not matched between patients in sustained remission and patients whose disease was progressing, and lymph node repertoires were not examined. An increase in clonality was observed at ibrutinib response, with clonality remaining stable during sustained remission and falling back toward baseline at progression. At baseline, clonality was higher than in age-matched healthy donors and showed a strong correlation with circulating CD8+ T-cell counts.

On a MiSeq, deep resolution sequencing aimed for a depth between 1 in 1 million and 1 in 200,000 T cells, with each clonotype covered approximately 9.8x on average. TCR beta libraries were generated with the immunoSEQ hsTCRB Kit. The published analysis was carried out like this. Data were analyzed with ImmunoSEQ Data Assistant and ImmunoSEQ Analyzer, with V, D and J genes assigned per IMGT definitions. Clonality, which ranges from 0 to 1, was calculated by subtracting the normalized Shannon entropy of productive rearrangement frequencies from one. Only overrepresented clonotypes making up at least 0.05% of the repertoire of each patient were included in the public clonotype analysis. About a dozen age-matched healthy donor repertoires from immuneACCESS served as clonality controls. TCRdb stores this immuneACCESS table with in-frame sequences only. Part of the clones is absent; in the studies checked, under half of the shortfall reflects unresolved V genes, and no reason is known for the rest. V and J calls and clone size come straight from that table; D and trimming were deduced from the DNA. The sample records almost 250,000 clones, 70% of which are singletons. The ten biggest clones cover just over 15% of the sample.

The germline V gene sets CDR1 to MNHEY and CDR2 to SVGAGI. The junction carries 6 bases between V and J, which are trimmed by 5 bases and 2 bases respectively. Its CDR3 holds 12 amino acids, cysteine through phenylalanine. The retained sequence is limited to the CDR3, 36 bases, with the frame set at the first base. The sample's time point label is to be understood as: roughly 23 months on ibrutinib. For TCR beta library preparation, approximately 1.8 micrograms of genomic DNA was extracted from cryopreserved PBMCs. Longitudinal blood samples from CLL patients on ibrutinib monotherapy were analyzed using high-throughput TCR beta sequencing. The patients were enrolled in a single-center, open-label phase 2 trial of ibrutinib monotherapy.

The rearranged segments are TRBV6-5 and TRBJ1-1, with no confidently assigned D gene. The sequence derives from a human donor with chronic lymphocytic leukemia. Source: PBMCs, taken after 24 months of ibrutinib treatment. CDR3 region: CASSRDNTEAFF. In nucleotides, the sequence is TGTGCCAGCAGTAGGGATAACACTGAAGCTTTCTTT.